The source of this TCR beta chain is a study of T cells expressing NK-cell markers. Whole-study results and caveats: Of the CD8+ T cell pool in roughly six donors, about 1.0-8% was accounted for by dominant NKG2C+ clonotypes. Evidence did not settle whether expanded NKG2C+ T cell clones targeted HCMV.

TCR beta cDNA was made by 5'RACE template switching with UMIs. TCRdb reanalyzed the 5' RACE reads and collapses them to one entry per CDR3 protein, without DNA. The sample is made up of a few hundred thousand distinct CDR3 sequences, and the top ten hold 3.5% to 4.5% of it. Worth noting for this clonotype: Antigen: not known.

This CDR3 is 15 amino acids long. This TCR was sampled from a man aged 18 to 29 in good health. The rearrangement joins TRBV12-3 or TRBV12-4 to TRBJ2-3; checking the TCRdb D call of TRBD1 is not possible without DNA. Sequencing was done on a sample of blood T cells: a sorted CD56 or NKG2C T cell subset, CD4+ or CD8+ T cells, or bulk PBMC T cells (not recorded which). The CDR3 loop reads CASSSNTGYNQGQYF.